This paragraph reports one T cell receptor beta chain. The CDR3 spans 13 residues. V lost 0 bases and J 2 bases, leaving 4 bases between the germline ends. Germline loops: CDR1 PRHDT, CDR2 FYEKMQ (reference sequence). The data were obtained in a study of T cells after somatic rescue of genetic block. Some clones are missing from TCRdb's copy, which holds only in-frame ones; the method was immunoSEQ multiplex PCR. The top ten hold under 2% of the sample, which has 88,000 or so clones, approximately 90% seen once. The sequence came from a woman under 30. Sequencing input: peripheral blood mononuclear cells (PBMCs). The chain combines TRBV13 with TRBJ1-2, with D uncertain. Written as DNA, the CDR3 is TGTGCCAGCAGCTTAGGGCAGAACTATGGCTACACCTTC. Translation gives CASSLGQNYGYTF. The variable domain in full, with the rest retrieved from reference TRBV13 and TRBJ1-2, is AAGVIQSPRHLIKEKRETATLKCYPIPRHDTVYWYQQGPGQDPQFLISFYEKMQSDKGSIPDRFSAQQFSDYHSELNMSSLELGDSALYFCASSLGQNYGYTFGSGTRLTVV.